Following are 22 T cell receptor beta chains from one sample sequenced in a study of early T cells in non-severe SARS-CoV-2 infection. One entry per CDR3 protein, called by TCRdb with MiXCR from the 5' RACE reads. The sample records tens of thousands of distinct CDR3 sequences, 5.6% being singletons. Material: whole blood. The origin of the receptors is an adult who was a healthcare worker with PCR-confirmed SARS-CoV-2 infection or an uninfected control (not recorded which).

V usage is TRBV9 and J usage is TRBJ2-1; D may be TRBD2 (7 bases). V lost 0 bases and J lost 5, with 12 bases in between. The CDR3 is made up of 15 amino acids. CDR1 and CDR2 (germline): SGDLS, YYNGEE. For the CDR3, the DNA is TGTGCCAGCAGCGTAGGTTGGCGGGGGCACAATGAGCAGTTCTTC. Protein sequence: CASSVGWRGHNEQFF.

This clonotype occurred many times. This chain connects TRBV7-6 to TRBJ1-2; tentative D call: TRBD1 (5 bases). The CDR3 spans 13 residues. The germline gives CDR1 SGHVS, CDR2 FNYEAQ. Between the trimmed V and J ends, which lost 7 bases and 6 bases, there was a span of 15 bases. The CDR3 is CASTQRGGDGYTF. The CDR3 DNA follows: TGTGCCAGCACCCAGCGGGGGGGAGATGGCTACACCTTC.

There are many counts of this clonotype. The chain carries TRBV10-3 and TRBJ2-3, with 8 bases identical to TRBD2. Germline assignment: CDR1 ENHRY and CDR2 SYGVKD. CDR3 length equals 13 residues. The V gene end was trimmed by 7 bases and the J gene end by 3 bases; junction bases not matched to a gene: 3. CDR3: CAITAGGTDTQYF. In DNA form, the CDR3 reads TGTGCCATCACGGCGGGGGGAACAGATACGCAGTATTTT.

This clonotype was seen only a few times. The rearrangement links TRBV20-1 to TRBJ2-7; D is unclear. Trimming shortened V by 6 bases and J by 3 bases, and 6 bases separated the two germline ends. Germline loops: CDR1 DFQATT, CDR2 SNEGSKA (reference sequence). CDR3 length equals 10 residues. CDR3 in amino acids: CSAVDYEQYF. The CDR3, as DNA: TGCAGTGCAGTAGACTACGAGCAGTACTTC.

This clonotype was seen ten or more times. The gene calls are TRBV5-4 and TRBJ1-2; D gene uncertain. Germline loops: CDR1 SGHNT, CDR2 YYREEE (reference sequence). Trimming removed 4 bases from V and 6 bases from J, with 13 bases in between. CDR3 length equals 13 residues. The CDR3 is CASSRQLDNGYTF. CDR3 nucleotide sequence: TGTGCCAGCAGCCGGCAGTTGGATAATGGCTACACCTTC.

This clonotype was found many times. The junction shows a germline mismatch at one end, possibly a read error. The V and J genes are TRBV7-6 and TRBJ2-2; TRBD2 might be the D (5 bases). The CDR3 loop spans 12 amino acids. The germline gives CDR1 SGHVS, CDR2 FNYEAQ. This chain's CDR3 is CASTLSPGELFF. The CDR3 DNA reads TGTGCCAGCACGCTTTCCCCCGGGGAGCTTTTTTTT.

At least ten counts were recorded for this clonotype. This sequence joins TRBV6-5 and TRBJ2-2, with D perhaps TRBD1 or TRBD2 (5 bases each). With 1 base removed from V and 4 bases from J, the gap between germline ends came to 13 bases. The germline V gene encodes CDR1 MNHEY and CDR2 SVGAGI. The CDR3 length is 16 residues. The CDR3 DNA follows: TGTGCCAGCAGTTACTTCTTCGGGACGCCCACCGGGGAGCTGTTTTTT. Its protein is CASSYFFGTPTGELFF.

This clonotype came up a few times. The V gene is TRBV7-9, the J gene TRBJ2-7; 9 nucleotides match TRBD1. Trimming cost V 5 bases and J 6 bases; bases outside gene matches: 8. Germline-derived CDR1 and CDR2 are SEHNR and FQNEAQ (reference sequence). The CDR3 consists of 14 residues. CDR3 region: CASSPGQGKVEQYF. CDR3 bases: TGTGCCAGCAGCCCCGGACAGGGGAAAGTCGAGCAGTACTTC.

This clonotype has at least ten counts. V is TRBV30 and J is TRBJ1-4; the D gene is possibly TRBD1 (6 bases). Trimming took off 1 base at V and 8 bases at J, with 14 bases between the two ends. This CDR3 is 14 amino acids long. The germline V gene has CDR1 GTSNPN and CDR2 SVGIG (reference sequence). CDR3 in amino acids: CAWSGGGVGEKLFF. For the CDR3, the DNA is TGTGCCTGGAGTGGCGGGGGCGTAGGCGAAAAACTGTTTTTT.

This clonotype was seen only a few times. This rearrangement joins TRBV7-9 to TRBJ1-1; D not certain. Trimming pared 5 bases from V and 0 bases from J, leaving 16 bases between. This CDR3 contains 16 residues. Germline CDR1 reads SEHNR; CDR2 reads FQNEAQ (reference sequence). CDR3 region: CASSRVQTWMNTEAFF. CDR3 in DNA: TGTGCCAGCAGCCGAGTACAAACCTGGATGAACACTGAAGCTTTCTTT.

This clonotype was seen more than once but under ten times. The chain combines TRBV6-5 with TRBJ2-2; D not resolved. Germline V gene data show CDR1 as MNHEY and CDR2 as SVGAGI. The CDR3 spans 14 residues. Trimming stripped 3 bases from V and 0 bases from J, with 5 bases between. CDR3 DNA: TGTGCCAGCAGTTATTTGACGAACACCGGGGAGCTGTTTTTT. Translation: CASSYLTNTGELFF.

This clonotype was detected many times. This chain connects TRBV7-9 to TRBJ2-3, with a weak D call TRBD2 (5 bases). Between the trimmed V and J ends, which lost 5 bases and 1 base, there was a span of 16 bases. There are 16 residues in the CDR3. Germline values: CDR1 SEHNR, CDR2 FQNEAQ (reference sequence). The CDR3 nucleotides are TGTGCCAGCAGCCCCCTCACCGGGGAGCGCACAGATACGCAGTATTTT. As protein: CASSPLTGERTDTQYF.

This clonotype was seen repeatedly, ten times or more. The V call is TRBV7-6, the J call TRBJ2-7; 7 nucleotides align to TRBD2. The germline V gene encodes CDR1 SGHVS and CDR2 FNYEAQ. With 1 base clipped from V and 2 bases from J, the junction kept 5 bases outside the gene matches. CDR3 length: 15 residues. Written as DNA, the CDR3 is TGTGCCAGCAGCTTAGTAGCGGGCACAGCCTACGAGCAGTACTTC. Translating it yields CASSLVAGTAYEQYF.

This clonotype was counted ten times or more. The gene calls are TRBV9 and TRBJ2-3; 7 nucleotides align to TRBD1. V shed 3 bases and J 0 bases; nucleotides not matched to a gene: 4. This CDR3 spans 15 amino acids. Per germline, CDR1 SGDLS and CDR2 YYNGEE. CDR3 protein: CASSADRVSTDTQYF. The DNA for the CDR3 is TGTGCCAGCAGCGCAGACAGGGTGAGCACAGATACGCAGTATTTT.

This clonotype was seen repeatedly, ten times or more. The chain combines TRBV11-1 with TRBJ2-1; tentatively, D is TRBD1 or TRBD2 (5 bases each). Per germline, CDR1 SGHAT and CDR2 FQDESV (reference sequence). The CDR3 runs to 17 residues. Trimming took off 7 bases at V and 7 bases at J, with 26 bases between the two ends. DNA of the CDR3: TGTGCCAGCACCCTAACTCTAATCGGGGACGGCCTAAATGAGCAGTTCTTC. Its protein is CASTLTLIGDGLNEQFF.

Note on this clonotype: This CDR3 is missing its conserved last phenylalanine or tryptophan, likely due to a read error. DNA of the CDR3: TGTGCCAGCTCGGCTAGCGCAGAGACCCAGTACCTC. It specifies CASSASAETQYL. V is TRBV2 and J is TRBJ2-5; possible D gene TRBD2, 6 bases. CDR3 length: 12 residues. Germline V gene sequence: CDR1 SNHLY, CDR2 FYNNEI. V was cut by 8 bases and J by 4 bases, with 11 bases left in between.

This clonotype was picked up many times. The CDR3 DNA sequence: TGTGCCAGCAGCAGGCTGGCGTTCCAAGAGACCCAGTACTTC. The encoded protein is CASSRLAFQETQYF. V is TRBV7-2 and J is TRBJ2-5, with D unresolved. Germline-derived CDR1 and CDR2 are SGHTA and FQGNSA. Trimming removed 5 bases from V and 1 base from J, with 11 bases in between. This CDR3 has 14 amino acids.

The sample holds many counts of this clonotype. V usage is TRBV2 and J usage is TRBJ1-4; the D is unclear. Germline CDR1 reads SNHLY; CDR2 reads FYNNEI. The CDR3 extends over 13 amino acids. V lost 8 bases and J lost 7, with 14 bases in between. CDR3 DNA sequence: TGTGCCAGCTCTGCCAGGAGTAGTGAAAAACTGTTTTTT. It yields the protein CASSARSSEKLFF.

This clonotype has a count of ten or more. The rearrangement joins TRBV19 to TRBJ2-5; weak D call: TRBD2 (5 bases). This CDR3 has 16 residues. Trimming removed 4 bases from V and 5 bases from J, with 20 bases in between. In germline, CDR1 is LNHDA, CDR2 SQIVND (reference sequence). The CDR3 bases are TGTGCCAGTAGTAGGAGCGGAGTTAAGTACGGGGAGACCCAGTACTTC. Translation gives CASSRSGVKYGETQYF.

At least ten counts were recorded for this clonotype. This sequence joins TRBV7-2 and TRBJ2-3; 9 bases are shared with TRBD1. CDR3 size: 19 residues. Trimming at V came to 0 bases and at J to 2 bases, leaving 12 bases not matched to a gene. Germline V CDR1 and CDR2: SGHTA, FQGNSA. The DNA of the CDR3 is TGTGCCAGCAGCTTAGCCAGAACCGGGACAGGGCTTAACACAGATACGCAGTATTTT. This codes for CASSLARTGTGLNTDTQYF.

This clonotype was detected ten times or more. This chain connects TRBV15 to TRBJ2-7; no definite D call. Trimming removed 0 bases from V and 2 bases from J, with 8 bases in between. The CDR3 spans 14 residues. CDR1 and CDR2 from the germline V gene are LNHNV and YYDKDF (reference sequence). The CDR3 reads CATSRDYSAYEQYF. The DNA for the CDR3 is TGTGCCACCAGCAGAGATTATTCAGCCTACGAGCAGTACTTC.

V gene TRBV13 combines with J gene TRBJ1-2, with no clear D. CDR1 is PRHDT and CDR2 is FYEKMQ in the germline V gene (reference sequence). Trimming cost V 3 bases and J 0 bases, with 20 bases left between them. The CDR3 sequence is 18 residues long. CDR3 residues: CASSFRYDTAKTNYGYTF. As DNA, the CDR3 is TGTGCCAGCAGCTTCCGATACGACACCGCCAAAACTAACTATGGCTACACCTTC.